The rows below give T cell receptor beta chains drawn from one sample of a study of technical replicates of blood from several donors. Sequencing was performed with immunoSEQ multiplex PCR; in TCRdb, only in-frame clones are kept and a portion is missing. The table shows 55,000 to 80,000 clones, with roughly 98% occurring only once. Specimen: T cells isolated from PBMCs. These TCRs come from a human donor in good health. CDR3s include the opening cysteine and the closing phenylalanine or tryptophan. A D gene is named only where the DNA matches it firmly. Clone size is given for some rows only: seen once, a few or many times, or a class if the clone is expanded.

TRBJ1-3,-,TRBV7-9,TRBD1,CASSSDRFGGNTIYF,TGTGCCAGCAGTTCGGACAGGTTTGGAGGAAACACCATATATTTT
TRBJ1-1,-,TRBV5-1,TRBD1,CASSLIDGTGRMNTEAFF,TGCGCCAGCAGCTTGATCGACGGGACAGGGCGTATGAACACTGAAGCTTTCTTT
TRBJ2-3,-,TRBV28,-,CATCGGALNTDTQYF,TGTGCCACGTGCGGAGGGGCCTTAAACACAGATACGCAGTATTTT
TRBJ2-1,-,TRBV18,-,CASSPPSLSNEQFF,TGTGCCAGCTCACCACCGTCCCTGTCCAATGAGCAGTTCTTC
TRBJ2-1,-,TRBV5-1,TRBD2,CASSFTRLAGGDEQFF,TGCGCCAGCAGCTTTACCAGACTAGCGGGAGGGGATGAGCAGTTCTTC
TRBJ2-6,-,TRBV7-2,-,CASSLEAGAGANVLTF,TGTGCCAGCAGCTTGGAGGCAGGGGCTGGGGCCAACGTCCTGACTTTC
TRBJ2-7,-,TRBV10-3,TRBD1,CAISERDSLVYEQYF,TGTGCCATCAGTGAACGGGACAGTTTAGTCTACGAGCAGTACTTC
TRBJ1-1,-,TRBV11-2,-,CASSRYSEAFF,TGTGCCAGCAGCCGTTACAGTGAAGCTTTCTTT
TRBJ1-5,few,TRBV9,-,CASSVGRGGQPQHF,TGTGCCAGCAGCGTAGGCAGGGGTGGTCAGCCCCAGCATTTT
TRBJ2-3,-,TRBV20-1,-,CSAPRGDTQYF,TGCAGTGCTCCCCGAGGGGATACGCAGTATTTT
TRBJ1-1,-,TRBV5-1,TRBD1,CASSGEGQGSTEAFF,TGCGCCAGCAGCGGCGAGGGACAGGGGAGCACTGAAGCTTTCTTT
TRBJ1-1,-,TRBV5-6,-,CASSSQGFTEAFF,TGTGCCAGCAGCTCGCAGGGATTCACTGAAGCTTTCTTT
TRBJ1-4,-,TRBV30,TRBD1,CAWSNSGTGFEKLFF,TGTGCCTGGAGTAATTCCGGGACAGGGTTCGAAAAACTGTTTTTT
TRBJ1-2,-,TRBV5-1,-,CASSIQTTNYGYTF,TGCGCCAGCAGCATTCAGACAACTAACTATGGCTACACCTTC
TRBJ2-7,-,TRBV11-1,TRBD1,CASSGRDRPSYEQYF,TGTGCCAGCAGCGGCCGGGACAGGCCTTCCTACGAGCAGTACTTC
TRBJ2-3,-,TRBV28,TRBD2,CASRAYGAGGMADTQYF,TGTGCCAGTCGAGCTTATGGCGCGGGAGGGATGGCAGATACGCAGTATTTT
TRBJ1-1,once,TRBV10-1,-,CASSELPPYTEAFF,TGCGCCAGCAGTGAACTGCCGCCCTACACTGAAGCTTTCTTT
TRBJ2-5,-,TRBV19,-,CASSPSVGRQETQYF,TGTGCCAGTAGTCCGAGCGTGGGGCGGCAAGAGACCCAGTACTTC
TRBJ2-1,-,TRBV10-3,TRBD1,CAIRGGQGYDEQFF,TGTGCCATCAGGGGGGGACAGGGTTACGATGAGCAGTTCTTC
TRBJ2-3,-,TRBV9,-,CASSGDTDTQYF,TGTGCCAGCAGCGGCGACACAGATACGCAGTATTTT
TRBJ2-3,-,TRBV5-1,TRBD1,CASSGRQGTTDTQYF,TGCGCCAGCAGCGGGAGACAGGGAACGACAGATACGCAGTATTTT
TRBJ2-1,-,TRBV6-5,TRBD2,CASSYSTGTSSNEQFF,TGTGCCAGCAGTTACTCTACCGGGACTAGCAGCAATGAGCAGTTCTTC
TRBJ2-2,-,TRBV28,-,CASSLTGSGELFF,TGTGCCAGCAGTTTGACGGGTTCCGGGGAGCTGTTTTTT
TRBJ2-1,-,TRBV28,TRBD2,CASSSPRGSGILVSYNEQFF,TGTGCCAGCAGTTCCCCCCGCGGTAGCGGGATATTGGTGTCCTACAATGAGCAGTTCTTC
TRBJ1-1,-,TRBV11-3,-,CASSLDLGGLTNTEAFF,TGTGCCAGCAGCTTAGATTTGGGGGGGCTTACGAACACTGAAGCTTTCTTT
TRBJ2-3,-,TRBV29-1,TRBD2,CSVEGMENSGKDHHSTDTQYF,TGCAGCGTTGAAGGGATGGAAAATAGCGGGAAGGACCACCATAGCACAGATACGCAGTATTTT
TRBJ1-4,-,TRBV4-2,-,CASSQDGGNLREKLFF,TGTGCCAGCAGCCAAGACGGCGGCAACCTGCGGGAAAAACTGTTTTTT
TRBJ2-1,-,TRBV6-5,-,CASSYSGTEQFF,TGTGCCAGCAGTTACTCCGGGACAGAGCAGTTCTTC
TRBJ1-1,-,TRBV7-9,TRBD1,CASSPDRVNTEAFF,TGTGCCAGCAGCCCGGACAGGGTGAACACTGAAGCTTTCTTT
TRBJ1-5,-,TRBV4-1,-,CASSQDNHQPQHF,TGCGCCAGCAGCCAAGATAATCATCAGCCCCAGCATTTT
TRBJ1-2,-,TRBV19,TRBD1,CASSRGGQGGDYGYTF,TGTGCCAGTAGTAGGGGAGGACAGGGGGGAGACTATGGCTACACCTTC
TRBJ2-3,-,TRBV19,-,CASSSQRSRTDTQYF,TGTGCCAGTAGTTCCCAACGAAGCCGCACAGATACGCAGTATTTT
TRBJ1-6,-,TRBV5-1,TRBD1,CASSLFPPQGASNSPLHF,TGCGCCAGCAGCTTGTTCCCCCCGCAGGGGGCGTCGAATTCACCCCTCCACTTT
TRBJ1-2,-,TRBV19,TRBD1,CASSTDRAGYGYTF,TGTGCCAGTAGTACGGACAGGGCGGGCTATGGCTACACCTTC
TRBJ1-4,once,TRBV28,-,CASSSPPVEKLFF,TGTGCCAGCAGTTCCCCCCCCGTGGAAAAACTGTTTTTT
TRBJ1-5,-,TRBV7-3,-,CASSLTVGQPQHF,TGTGCCAGCAGCTTAACAGTGGGCCAGCCCCAGCATTTT
TRBJ2-7,-,TRBV6-5,TRBD2,CASSLQFSGRSHEQYF,TGTGCCAGCAGTTTACAGTTTAGCGGGAGATCTCACGAGCAGTACTTC
TRBJ1-1,once,TRBV15,-,CATSRDGGAEAFF,TGTGCCACCAGCAGAGATGGAGGGGCTGAAGCTTTCTTT
TRBJ1-2,-,TRBV27,TRBD1,CASSRQAGQGSYGYTF,TGTGCCAGCAGTCGACAGGCGGGACAGGGTAGCTATGGCTACACCTTC
TRBJ2-6,-,TRBV19,-,CASSIVERAGANVLTF,TGTGCCAGTAGTATAGTCGAGAGAGCTGGGGCCAACGTCCTGACTTTC